Listed here are 21 T cell receptor beta chains from one sample, sequenced in a study of blood T cells in healthy people across ages. A J-beta primer mix and a sample-barcoded 5' primer were used in a second PCR of roughly 6 to 11 cycles. MiXCR, applied by TCRdb to the 5' RACE reads, yields one record per CDR3 protein. The sample contains about 1.6 million distinct CDR3 sequences, roughly 32% of which appear only once. Sample: blood. Every receptor here comes from a young woman in good health.

The rearrangement joins TRBV11-2 to TRBJ2-3, with 13 bases that match TRBD2. After removal of 0 bases from V and 5 bases from J, the junction contained 5 bases not matched to a gene. This CDR3 contains 17 residues. The V gene's germline CDR1 is SGHAT and CDR2 FQNNGV. CDR3 nucleotide sequence: TGTGCCAGCAGCTTAGATAGGGGACTAGCGGGAAAAGATACGCAGTATTTT. It is translated as CASSLDRGLAGKDTQYF. Full variable domain (missing parts from reference TRBV11-2 and TRBJ2-3): EAGVAQSPRYKIIEKRQSVAFWCNPISGHATLYWYQQILGQGPKLLIQFQNNGVVDDSQLPKDRFSAERLKGVDSTLKIQPAKLEDSAVYLCASSLDRGLAGKDTQYFGPGTRLTVL.

A few counts support this clonotype. V usage is TRBV7-8 and J usage is TRBJ1-4; TRBD1 is a possible D gene (5 bases). Trimming removed 0 bases from V and 8 bases from J, with 16 bases in between. The CDR3 has 16 amino acids. The V gene's germline CDR1 is SGHVS and CDR2 FQNEAQ. The CDR3 loop is CASSLAREKGYEKLFF. DNA for the CDR3: TGTGCCAGCAGCTTAGCGCGGGAAAAGGGGTACGAAAAACTGTTTTTT. Combining the CDR3 with reference TRBV7-8 and TRBJ1-4 gives the whole variable domain GAGVSQSPRYKVAKRGQDVALRCDPISGHVSLFWYQQALGQGPEFLTYFQNEAQLDKSGLPSDRFFAERPEGSVSTLKIQRTQQEDSAVYLCASSLAREKGYEKLFFGSGTQLSVL.

This clonotype was picked up a small number of times. The chain couples TRBV20-1 to TRBJ2-7; D is perhaps TRBD2 (5 bases). The V end was cut by 7 bases, the J end by 1 base, with 17 bases between. The germline gives CDR1 DFQATT, CDR2 SNEGSKA (reference sequence). The CDR3 contains 14 residues. The CDR3, as DNA: TGCAGTGTGAAGAGGGAGAGAGGATCCTACGAGCAGTACTTC. Its protein is CSVKRERGSYEQYF.

This clonotype appeared many times. The chain is built from TRBV27 and TRBJ2-7; 7 bases map to TRBD1. Germline CDR1 MNHEY, CDR2 SMNVEV (reference sequence). Trimming took 5 bases from V and 0 from J; bases not matched to a gene: 7. The CDR3 spans 15 residues. CDR3 DNA: TGTGCCAGCAGTCAGACGACAGGGTCCTCCTACGAGCAGTACTTC. This gives the protein CASSQTTGSSYEQYF.

As concerns this clonotype: Its ends do not fully match the called genes, so a read error is possible. The V and J genes are TRBV27 and TRBJ2-7; no clear D gene. CDR3 length: 14 residues. Per the germline V gene, CDR1 is MNHEY and CDR2 is SMNVEV (reference sequence). CDR3 in amino acids: CANSSDVGSYEQYF. In DNA form, the CDR3 reads TGTGCCAACAGTTCGGACGTCGGCTCCTACGAGCAGTACTTC.

With regard to this clonotype: The junction differs from germline at one of its ends, possibly a read error. V is TRBV12-3 or TRBV12-4 and J is TRBJ2-3; 9 nucleotides line up with TRBD1. The CDR3 spans 18 residues. CDR3 protein: CASRHTGGQHTNTDMQYF. The CDR3 DNA reads TGTGCCAGCAGGCATACAGGGGGCCAGCACACCAACACGGATATGCAGTATTTT.

In its sample, this clonotype was seen a few times. The chain combines TRBV12-3 or TRBV12-4 with TRBJ2-3; either TRBD1 or TRBD2 may supply D (5 bases each). The CDR3 is made up of 15 amino acids. Trimming shortened V by 6 bases and J by 1 base, and 14 bases separated the two germline ends. Here the CDR3 DNA reads TGTGCCAGCAGCCCGTTATTGGGGGGCACAGATACGCAGTATTTT. Its protein product is CASSPLLGGTDTQYF.

The chain is built from TRBV30 and TRBJ2-1; no firm D call. This CDR3 region has 15 residues. The germline V gene has CDR1 GTSNPN and CDR2 SVGIG (reference sequence). Trimming pared 0 bases from V and 0 bases from J, leaving 9 bases between. Written as DNA, the CDR3 is TGTGCCTGGAGTGTAGAGGTCAGCTCCTACAATGAGCAGTTCTTC. Residues: CAWSVEVSSYNEQFF.

The J gene is TRBJ2-7, the V gene TRBV3-1; D is ambiguous. The CDR3 spans 15 residues. V lost 1 base and J lost 6, with 16 bases in between. Germline V gene data show CDR1 as LGHDT and CDR2 as YNNKEL (reference sequence). The CDR3 reads CASSQGSSSFGEQYF. The CDR3 region has the DNA TGTGCCAGCAGCCAAGGGTCGAGTAGCTTTGGCGAGCAGTACTTC.

The V gene is TRBV12-3 or TRBV12-4, the J gene TRBJ1-2; D remains unclear. V dropped 6 bases and J dropped 4 bases, with 18 bases sitting between them. CDR3 length: 15 residues. CDR3 protein: CASRIRASGPYGYTF. The CDR3 nucleotides read TGTGCCAGCAGAATCCGGGCTTCCGGCCCCTATGGCTACACCTTC.

The chain uses TRBV9 and TRBJ1-5; TRBD1 matches at 11 bases. CDR3 length: 15 residues. CDR1 is SGDLS, CDR2 YYNGEE, per germline. V shed 4 bases and J 6 bases; nucleotides not matched to a gene: 6. The CDR3 nucleotides are TGTGCCAGCAGCCCCGGGGACAGGGGGAGTCAGCCCCAGCATTTT. Protein sequence: CASSPGDRGSQPQHF.

The chain is built from TRBV6-5 and TRBJ2-3, with TRBD1 identical over 11 bases. The CDR3 length is 17 residues. The V gene end was trimmed by 2 bases and the J gene end by 3 bases; junction bases not matched to a gene: 7. Germline V gives CDR1 MNHEY, CDR2 SVGAGI. The CDR3: CASSYPDRGHSTDTQYF. The CDR3 DNA reads as TGTGCCAGCAGTTACCCGGACAGGGGGCATAGTACAGATACGCAGTATTTT.

This clonotype occurred many times. The chain is built from TRBV20-1 and TRBJ2-7; D remains ambiguous. This CDR3 has 13 amino acids. V was trimmed by 2 bases and J by 1 base, leaving 9 bases between them. Germline V gene data show CDR1 as DFQATT and CDR2 as SNEGSKA (reference sequence). The CDR3 bases are TGCAGTGCTAGATGGGCCAGTTCCTACGAGCAGTACTTC. This encodes CSARWASSYEQYF.

V usage is TRBV6-1 and J usage is TRBJ1-1, with unresolved D. V shed 0 bases and J shed 6 bases, with 8 bases lying between them. CDR3 length equals 13 residues. Germline CDR1 and CDR2: MNHNS and SASEGT. CDR3 loop: CASSEAWVAEAFF. Written as DNA, the CDR3 is TGTGCCAGCAGTGAAGCGTGGGTGGCTGAAGCTTTCTTT.

The chain has TRBV3-1 and TRBJ2-1; 8 nucleotides align to TRBD1. Judging by the DNA end, TRBJ2-7 fits better; the J call may be wrong. The CDR3 loop spans 14 amino acids. Looked up from germline, CDR1 is LGHDT and CDR2 is YNNKEL (reference sequence). The CDR3 here is CASSQRRQGNEQYF. DNA of the CDR3: TGTGCCAGCAGCCAGCGGAGACAGGGGAACGAGCAGTACTTC.

This clonotype was picked up a small number of times. The CDR3 spells CASSNNRYEQYF. CDR3 DNA sequence: TGTGCCAGCAGTAATAACCGCTACGAGCAGTACTTC. The chain combines TRBV2 with TRBJ2-7; D gene uncertain. The CDR3 has 12 residues. The V gene's germline CDR1 is SNHLY and CDR2 FYNNEI. With 5 bases removed from V and 3 bases from J, the gap between germline ends came to 8 bases.

In its sample, this clonotype was seen a few times. The chain links TRBV6-1 to TRBJ1-2; D unresolved. CDR1 MNHNS and CDR2 SASEGT come from the germline V gene. V was pared by 7 bases and J by 3 bases, with 15 bases between. The CDR3 length is 14 residues. This CDR3 reads CASTPMDGYYGYTF. CDR3 bases: TGTGCCAGCACCCCAATGGACGGGTACTATGGCTACACCTTC.

This clonotype has just one count. V is TRBV20-1 and J is TRBJ2-1; 7 positions match TRBD2. The CDR3 contains 13 residues. CDR1 is DFQATT, CDR2 SNEGSKA, per germline (reference sequence). Losses at the gene ends were 5 bases for V and 5 bases for J; bases not matched to a gene: 6. CDR3 coding DNA: TGCAGTGCTCGCGAGCGGGGCGACAATGAGCAGTTCTTC. Amino acids: CSARERGDNEQFF.

This clonotype was recorded a few times. The CDR3: CASSEARVSGRATGELFF. CDR3 coding DNA: TGTGCCAGCAGTGAAGCGCGAGTTTCCGGCAGGGCCACCGGGGAGCTGTTTTTT. The chain employs TRBV6-1 and TRBJ2-2, with D possibly being TRBD1 (5 bases). The CDR3 has 18 amino acids. Germline CDR1 and CDR2: MNHNS and SASEGT. Trimming pared 0 bases from V and 4 bases from J, leaving 18 bases between.

This clonotype was detected only a few times. The chain employs TRBV12-3 or TRBV12-4 and TRBJ1-2; 7 bases map to TRBD1. This CDR3 has 14 amino acids. After removal of 3 bases from V and 8 bases from J, the junction contained 9 bases not matched to a gene. CDR3 DNA sequence: TGTGCCAGCAGTTTCAGACAGGGCTCCGTCGGCTACACCTTC. It specifies CASSFRQGSVGYTF.

Of note for this clonotype: The germline gene is not matched at one end of the junction; a read error may be the cause. The chain is built from TRBV27 and TRBJ2-5; 12 bases are a match to TRBD2. CDR1 is MNHEY, CDR2 SMNVEV, per germline (reference sequence). This CDR3 has 17 amino acids. CDR3 bases: TGTGCCTGCAGTCCCCGGAAGCCACTAGCGGGAGGAGAGACCCAGTACTTC. This gives the protein CACSPRKPLAGGETQYF.